The text below deals with one T cell receptor (beta chain). The germline V gene has CDR1 MNHNS and CDR2 SASEGT. This CDR3 is 14 amino acids long. V lost 7 bases and J 0 bases, leaving 12 bases between the germline ends. The data are from a study of T-cell reconstitution after alpha-beta-depleted transplantation in children. For TCRbeta, the library was prepared with unique molecular identifiers. TCRdb reprocessed the PCR reads via MiXCR and lists one record per CDR3 protein. The top ten hold 4% to 5.5% of the sample, which has 250,000 or so distinct CDR3 sequences, more than 20% seen once. This receptor was obtained from a female patient aged 2-15 years who had a stem cell transplant for congenital amegakaryocytic thrombocytopenia, so the T cells may come from the graft donor. The chain uses TRBV6-1 and TRBJ1-1; D is ambiguous. This sample comprised PBMCs, mostly from graft donor cells, obtained 360 days after TCRalphabeta/CD19-depleted stem cell transplant. CDR3 loop: CASTRAGLNTEAFF. DNA of the CDR3: TGTGCCAGCACCCGAGCAGGATTGAACACTGAAGCTTTCTTT.